The clone carrying this T cell receptor (beta chain) was counted at least ten times. Its specificity is unknown. The germline gives CDR1 MNHEY, CDR2 SVGEGT. The J segment lost 7 bases and the V segment lost 5 bases, leaving 1 base of the junction unmatched. The CDR3 runs 12 residues. This record belongs to a study of neurological immune-mediated disorders. It was by 5'RACE with 10-nucleotide random UMIs that the cDNA was made. TCRdb used MiXCR to reprocess the 5' RACE reads, holding one entry per CDR3 protein. Among approximately 41,000 distinct CDR3 sequences listed, around 13% were seen once. General observations from the study: HTLV-1-associated myelopathy led in TCR clonal expansion, while multiple sclerosis ranked lowest, below healthy controls.

Use was made of roughly 910,000 CD4+ or CD8+ T cells in sorted libraries. The rearrangement links TRBV6-2 or TRBV6-3 to TRBJ2-1, with 8 bases lining up with TRBD2. Source material: CD4+ T cells from blood. The clonotype was recovered from a woman aged 60-70 years with HTLV-1-associated myelopathy (HAM/TSP). This chain's CDR3 is CASSGLANEQFF. In DNA, the CDR3 is TGTGCCAGCAGTGGACTAGCTAATGAGCAGTTCTTC.